The 17 T cell receptor beta chains below were found in one sample sequenced in a study of T cells in women clearing cervical HPV infection. The data were produced by immunoSEQ multiplex PCR, yet TCRdb's version contains in-frame clones alone and is incomplete. The table lists 25,000 to 30,000 clones. The sequenced sample was blood buffy coat. These receptors were obtained from a woman aged 18 to 69 with a cervical HPV16 infection that either progressed to CIN3+ or cleared (not recorded which).

A note on this clone: The read is 3 residues too short to cover the CDR3 end, so that end is filled in from the germline J gene. The chain joins TRBV19 to TRBJ2-3; a possible D gene is TRBD2 (5 bases). V lost 7 bases to trimming and J lost 2 bases, with 16 bases between them. Germline V CDR1 and CDR2: LNHDA, SQIVND (reference sequence). This CDR3 is built from 15 residues. The CDR3 loop is CASTIGVQATDTQYF. The sequenced part of the CDR3 DNA is TGTGCCAGTACCATCGGGGTGCAAGCCACAGATACG.

As regards this clone: The observed sequence ends 3 residues before the CDR3 terminus, with the missing tail filled in from the germline J gene. J is TRBJ2-3 and V is TRBV30; 9 nucleotides match TRBD1. Germline-derived CDR1 and CDR2 are GTSNPN and SVGIG (reference sequence). With V trimmed by 0 bases and J by 8 bases, 6 bases remained unmatched. The CDR3 covers 14 residues. The sequenced part of the CDR3 DNA is TGTGCCTGGAGTGTCCCGGGACAGGGTCTTACG. Translated, it gives CAWSVPGQGLT. The CDR3 as a whole reads CAWSVPGQGLTQYF.

Notes on this clone: The missing CDR3 end, 3 residues past where the read stops, is filled in from the germline J gene. This chain connects TRBV12-3 or TRBV12-4 to TRBJ2-5; D not certain. CDR3 size: 12 residues. V was pared by 6 bases and J by 2 bases, with 7 bases between. CDR3 amino acids: CASRSEQETQYF. The sequenced part of the CDR3 DNA is TGTGCCAGCAGATCAGAACAAGAGACC.

About this clone: Read sequence stops 3 residues before the CDR3 end, and the germline J gene provides the missing end. This sequence joins TRBV20-1 and TRBJ2-2, with D maybe TRBD1 (5 bases). Germline V lookup: CDR1 DFQATT, CDR2 SNEGSKA (reference sequence). The CDR3 is made up of 16 amino acids. Trimming pared 1 base from V and 7 bases from J, leaving 19 bases between. The CDR3 spells CSARGRIGVRSGELFF. CDR3 DNA (partial): TGCAGTGCTAGAGGGAGAATAGGGGTTAGGAGCGGGGAG.

This clone ranks as medium-sized in terms of frequency. The CDR3 reads CASSIRGQESGANVLTF. The covered CDR3 bases are TGCGCCAGCAGCATCAGGGGTCAGGAATCTGGGGCCAACGTC. This chain links TRBV5-1 with TRBJ2-6; the D gene is possibly TRBD1 (6 bases). The CDR3 is cut off 3 residues early in the read; its end comes from the germline J gene. The CDR3 extends over 17 amino acids. The V and J ends lost 4 bases and 1 base respectively, with 15 bases between them. CDR1 SGHRS and CDR2 YFSETQ come from the germline V gene.

With respect to this clone: The read terminates 3 residues before the CDR3 end, so the remaining end is supplied by the germline J gene. This chain links TRBV27 with TRBJ1-5, with 12 bases matching TRBD1. The V and J ends lost 4 bases and 7 bases, in that order; junction bases with no gene match: 2. Germline V gene sequence: CDR1 MNHEY, CDR2 SMNVEV (reference sequence). The CDR3 has 14 residues. The DNA read from the CDR3 is TGTGCCAGCAGTTCCGGGACAGGGGGCCAGCCC. This translates into CASSSGTGGQP. Given in full, the CDR3 is CASSSGTGGQPQHF.

A note on this clone: Read sequence stops 3 residues before the CDR3 end, and the germline J gene provides the missing end. V gene TRBV20-1 combines with J gene TRBJ2-7; no reliable D call. The CDR3 totals 12 residues. Germline assignment: CDR1 DFQATT and CDR2 SNEGSKA (reference sequence). V gave up 3 bases and J gave up 3 bases, with 9 bases separating them. CDR3 residues: CSASPNYYEQYF. Incomplete CDR3 DNA: TGCAGTGCTAGCCCGAACTACTACGAG.

In regard to this clone: A read error may produce the germline difference seen at one junction end. The CDR3 end falls 3 residues outside the read, so it is completed with the germline J gene. V and J are TRBV7-7 and TRBJ2-1; 11 bases fit TRBD2. The CDR3 is made up of 15 amino acids. Germline V lookup: CDR1 SSHAT, CDR2 FNYEAQ (reference sequence). This chain's CDR3 is CASSFGTSGYNEQFF. The covered CDR3 bases are TGTGCTAGCAGCTTCGGGACTAGCGGTTACAATGAG.

About this clone itself: From the germline J gene comes the end of the CDR3, since the read stops 3 residues before it. The V and J genes are TRBV12-3 or TRBV12-4 and TRBJ1-4, with 9 bases matching TRBD1. The CDR3 runs to 14 residues. With V trimmed by 7 bases and J by 5 bases, 5 bases remained unmatched. The part of the CDR3 DNA that was read is TGTGCCAGCAATGCTGGACAGGGGAATGAAAAA. Translation: CASNAGQGNEK. The entire CDR3 reads CASNAGQGNEKLFF.

On this clone: Read coverage stops 3 residues before the CDR3 terminus; the germline J gene supplies the remainder. This rearrangement joins TRBV20-1 to TRBJ2-5; weak D call: TRBD2 (5 bases). The CDR3 sequence is 12 residues long. Germline lookup yields CDR1 DFQATT and CDR2 SNEGSKA (reference sequence). The V end lost 2 bases, the J end lost 5 bases, and 9 bases lay between the germline ends. The sequenced part of the CDR3 DNA is TGCAGTGCTAGACCTAGCTTGGAGACC. Translated, it gives CSARPSLET. The entire CDR3 protein reads CSARPSLETQYF.

Note on this clone: The read ends 3 residues shy of where the CDR3 ends; the end is completed using the germline J gene. This sequence joins TRBV19 and TRBJ1-5, with no clear D. Germline V CDR1 and CDR2: LNHDA, SQIVND (reference sequence). Trimming pared 3 bases from V and 6 bases from J, leaving 12 bases between. There are 14 residues in the CDR3. The DNA read from the CDR3 is TGTGCCAGTAGTATCGACCTAGAAGGTCAGCCC. Translated: CASSIDLEGQP. The entire CDR3 reads CASSIDLEGQPQHF.

Remarks on this clone: Read coverage stops 3 residues before the CDR3 terminus; the germline J gene supplies the remainder. This chain connects TRBV7-2 to TRBJ2-7; possibly TRBD1 for D (6 bases). V gave up 5 bases and J gave up 5 bases, with 16 bases separating them. CDR3 size: 14 residues. The germline V gene has CDR1 SGHTA and CDR2 FQGNSA. CDR3 sequence: CASSKWDTRNEQYF. The covered CDR3 bases are TGTGCCAGCAGCAAATGGGACACTCGAAACGAG.

Worth noting for this clone: The observed sequence ends 3 residues before the CDR3 terminus, with the missing tail filled in from the germline J gene. The chain employs TRBV30 and TRBJ2-2, with D maybe TRBD1 (5 bases). Germline V gene lookup returns CDR1 GTSNPN and CDR2 SVGIG (reference sequence). The CDR3 covers 13 residues. The V gene lost 0 bases and the J gene lost 5 bases, with 7 bases spanning the gap. The sequenced CDR3 bases are TGTGCCTGGAGTGTAAAGGGGACCGGGGAG. Translation gives CAWSVKGTGE. The whole CDR3 sequence reads CAWSVKGTGELFF.

On this clone: Coverage ceases 3 residues before the CDR3 finishes, and the germline J gene fills in the end. The chain has TRBV28 and TRBJ1-3; D ambiguous. This CDR3 is built from 16 residues. V was clipped by 7 bases and J by 0 bases, with 16 bases between them. Germline V gene data show CDR1 as MDHEN and CDR2 as SYDVKM. CDR3 in amino acids: CASITAEGYSGNTIYF. CDR3 DNA (partial): TGTGCCAGCATTACAGCGGAGGGCTACTCTGGAAACACC. The full variable domain, rest sourced from reference TRBV28 and TRBJ1-3, is DVKVTQSSRYLVKRTGEKVFLECVQDMDHENMFWYRQDPGLGLRLIYFSYDVKMKEKGDIPEGYSVSREKKERFSLILESASTNQTSMYLCASITAEGYSGNTIYFGEGSWLTVV.

Incomplete CDR3 DNA: TGCAGTGCTGCTGGACTAGCGGGGGTCAGTAATGAG. Translating gives CSAAGLAGVSNE. The whole CDR3 reads CSAAGLAGVSNEQFF. The V and J genes are TRBV20-1 and TRBJ2-1; 13 nucleotides align to TRBD2. The sequence runs out 3 residues before the end of the CDR3; the remainder is reconstructed from the germline J gene. Germline loops: CDR1 DFQATT, CDR2 SNEGSKA (reference sequence). Trimming took 5 bases from V and 7 from J; bases not matched to a gene: 8. The CDR3 contains 15 residues.

Regarding this clone: The sequence runs out 3 residues before the end of the CDR3; the remainder is reconstructed from the germline J gene. The gene calls are TRBV20-1 and TRBJ2-1, with 10 bases aligning to TRBD2. V lost 3 bases and J lost 3; bases outside the gene matches: 8. The germline V gene encodes CDR1 DFQATT and CDR2 SNEGSKA (reference sequence). The CDR3 has 16 amino acids. The CDR3 spells CSASIALAGVYNEQFF. The CDR3 DNA, read in part, is TGCAGTGCTAGTATTGCCCTAGCGGGGGTCTACAATGAG.

In the case of this clone: With the read ending 3 residues before the CDR3 end, the germline J gene is used to fill in that end. The V call is TRBV7-8, the J call TRBJ1-2; D is perhaps TRBD1 (5 bases). The CDR3 extends over 12 amino acids. Germline CDR1 reads SGHVS; CDR2 reads FQNEAQ. The sequenced part of the CDR3 DNA is TGTGCCAGCAGCTTTAGGGGCTACGAC. Protein sequence: CASSFRGYD. The whole CDR3 sequence is CASSFRGYDYTF.